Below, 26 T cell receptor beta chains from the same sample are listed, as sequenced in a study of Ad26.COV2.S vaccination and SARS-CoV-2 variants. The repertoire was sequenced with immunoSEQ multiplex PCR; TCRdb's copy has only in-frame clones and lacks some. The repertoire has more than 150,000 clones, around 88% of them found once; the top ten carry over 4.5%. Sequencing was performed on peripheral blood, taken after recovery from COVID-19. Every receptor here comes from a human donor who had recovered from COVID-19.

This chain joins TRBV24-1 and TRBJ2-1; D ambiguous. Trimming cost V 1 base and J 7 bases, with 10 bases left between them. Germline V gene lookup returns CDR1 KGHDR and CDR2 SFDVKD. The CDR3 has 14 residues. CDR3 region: CATSDLRVENEQFF. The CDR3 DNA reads TGTGCCACCAGTGATTTAAGGGTGGAGAATGAGCAGTTCTTC.

The CDR3: CASSWRSDTQYF. CDR3 nucleotide sequence: TGCGCCAGCAGCTGGAGGTCAGATACGCAGTATTTT. The rearrangement uses TRBV10-2 and TRBJ2-3; tentatively, D is TRBD2 (5 bases). CDR1 and CDR2 from the germline V gene are WSHSY and SAAADI. There are 12 residues in the CDR3. V lost 6 bases and J lost 4, with 8 bases in between.

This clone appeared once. The CDR3 sequence: CASSRTPTDTQYF. Written as DNA, the CDR3 is TGTGCCAGCAGCCGGACTCCAACAGATACGCAGTATTTT. The chain employs TRBV5-6 and TRBJ2-3; TRBD2 is a possible D gene (5 bases). CDR3 size: 13 residues. V dropped 4 bases and J dropped 3 bases, with 9 bases sitting between them. The V gene's germline CDR1 is SGHDT and CDR2 YYEEEE.

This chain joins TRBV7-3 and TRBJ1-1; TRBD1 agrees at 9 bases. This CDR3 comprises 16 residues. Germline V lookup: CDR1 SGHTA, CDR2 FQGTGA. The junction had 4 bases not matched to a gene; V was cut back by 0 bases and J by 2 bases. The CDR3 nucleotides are TGTGCCAGCAGCTTAACCGGGACAGGGTTAAACACTGAAGCTTTCTTT. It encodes CASSLTGTGLNTEAFF.

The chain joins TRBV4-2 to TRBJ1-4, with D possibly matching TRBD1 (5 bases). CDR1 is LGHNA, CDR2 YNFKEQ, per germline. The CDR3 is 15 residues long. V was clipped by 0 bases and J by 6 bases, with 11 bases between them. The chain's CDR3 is CASSQDLDRYEKLFF. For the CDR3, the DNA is TGTGCCAGCAGCCAAGATCTCGACAGATATGAAAAACTGTTTTTT.

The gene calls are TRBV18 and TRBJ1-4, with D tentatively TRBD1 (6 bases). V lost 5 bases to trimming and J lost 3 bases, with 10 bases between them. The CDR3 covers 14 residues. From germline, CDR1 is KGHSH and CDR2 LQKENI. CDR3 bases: TGTGCCAGCTCAATACAGGGTTCTAATGAAAAACTGTTTTTT. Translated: CASSIQGSNEKLFF.

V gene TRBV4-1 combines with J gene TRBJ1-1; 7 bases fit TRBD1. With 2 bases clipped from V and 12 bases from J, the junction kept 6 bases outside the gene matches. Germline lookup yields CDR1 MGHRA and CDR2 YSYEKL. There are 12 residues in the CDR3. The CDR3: CASSQIQGSTFF. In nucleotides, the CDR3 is TGCGCCAGCAGCCAAATACAGGGGTCAACTTTCTTT.

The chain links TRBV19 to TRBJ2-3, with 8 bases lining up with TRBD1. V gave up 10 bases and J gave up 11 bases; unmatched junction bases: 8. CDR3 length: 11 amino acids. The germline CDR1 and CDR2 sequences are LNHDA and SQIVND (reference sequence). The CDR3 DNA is TGTGCCATCTCACAGGGGGGACAGCAGTATTTT. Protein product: CAISQGGQQYF.

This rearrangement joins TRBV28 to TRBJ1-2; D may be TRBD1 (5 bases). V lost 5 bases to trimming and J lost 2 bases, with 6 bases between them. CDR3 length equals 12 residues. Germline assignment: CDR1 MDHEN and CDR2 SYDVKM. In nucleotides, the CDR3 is TGTGCCAGCAGTCGGGGGAACTATGGCTACACCTTC. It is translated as CASSRGNYGYTF.

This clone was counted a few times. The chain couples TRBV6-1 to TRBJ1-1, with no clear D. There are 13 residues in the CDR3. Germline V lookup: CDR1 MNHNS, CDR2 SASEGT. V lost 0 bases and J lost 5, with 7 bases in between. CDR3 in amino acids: CASSEAKGTEAFF. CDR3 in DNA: TGTGCCAGCAGTGAAGCAAAAGGGACTGAAGCTTTCTTT.

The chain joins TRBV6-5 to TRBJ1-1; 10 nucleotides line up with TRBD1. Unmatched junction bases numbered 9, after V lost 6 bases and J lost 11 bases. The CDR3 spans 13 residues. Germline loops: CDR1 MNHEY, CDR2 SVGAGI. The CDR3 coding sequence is TGTGCCAGCAGCCTCGACAGGGGGCGTCGGGCTTTCTTT. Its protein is CASSLDRGRRAFF.

The CDR3 spells CASSEGLNYGYTF. CDR3 sequence (DNA): TGTGCCAGCAGTGAGGGCCTTAACTATGGCTACACCTTC. V usage is TRBV6-4 and J usage is TRBJ1-2; D is unclear. CDR1 is MRHNA, CDR2 SNTAGT, per germline. The CDR3 totals 13 residues. The V gene lost 3 bases and the J gene lost 1 base, with 6 bases spanning the gap.

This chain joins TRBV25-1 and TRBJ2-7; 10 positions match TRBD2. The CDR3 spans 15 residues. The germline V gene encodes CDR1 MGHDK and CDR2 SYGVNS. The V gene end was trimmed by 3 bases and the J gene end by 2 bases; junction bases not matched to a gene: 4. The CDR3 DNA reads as TGTGCCAGCAGTGATAGCGGGGGGCAGACCTACGAGCAGTACTTC. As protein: CASSDSGGQTYEQYF.

The CDR3 region is CASSFSRQSLYNEQFF. CDR3 nucleotide sequence: TGTGCCAGCAGCTTTTCCCGGCAGTCCCTCTACAATGAGCAGTTCTTC. This chain links TRBV5-6 with TRBJ2-1; no firm D call. Per germline, CDR1 SGHDT and CDR2 YYEEEE. V lost 2 bases, J lost 3 bases, and 15 bases lay in between. The CDR3 spans 16 residues.

CDR3 sequence reads: CASKPGLALYNEQFF. CDR3 in DNA: TGTGCCAGCAAGCCGGGACTAGCACTCTACAATGAGCAGTTCTTC. The chain recombines TRBV25-1 with TRBJ2-1; TRBD2 matches 9 bases. Germline trimming cut 7 bases from V and 3 bases from J; bases unmatched to any gene: 7. This CDR3 has 15 residues. Looked up from germline, CDR1 is MGHDK and CDR2 is SYGVNS. The full variable domain, in which reference TRBV25-1 and TRBJ2-1 provide the parts outside the CDR3, is EADIYQTPRYLVIGTGKKITLECSQTMGHDKMYWYQQDPGMELHLIHYSYGVNSTEKGDLSSESTVSRIRTEHFPLTLESARPSHTSQYLCASKPGLALYNEQFFGPGTRLTVL.

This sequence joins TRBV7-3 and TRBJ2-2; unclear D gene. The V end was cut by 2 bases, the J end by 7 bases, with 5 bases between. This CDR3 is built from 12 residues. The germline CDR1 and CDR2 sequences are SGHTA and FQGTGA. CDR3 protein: CASSLPGGELFF. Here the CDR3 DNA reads TGTGCCAGCAGCTTACCGGGCGGGGAGCTGTTTTTT. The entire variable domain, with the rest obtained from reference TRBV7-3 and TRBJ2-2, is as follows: GAGVSQTPSNKVTEKGKYVELRCDPISGHTALYWYRQSLGQGPEFLIYFQGTGAADDSGLPNDRFFAVRPEGSVSTLKIQRTERGDSAVYLCASSLPGGELFFGEGSRLTVL.

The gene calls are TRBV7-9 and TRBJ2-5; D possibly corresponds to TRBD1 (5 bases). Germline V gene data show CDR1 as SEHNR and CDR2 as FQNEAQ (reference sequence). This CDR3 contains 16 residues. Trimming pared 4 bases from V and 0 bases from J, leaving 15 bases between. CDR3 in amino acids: CASSSLFQGYQETQYF. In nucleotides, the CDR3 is TGTGCCAGCAGCTCCCTATTCCAGGGTTACCAAGAGACCCAGTACTTC.

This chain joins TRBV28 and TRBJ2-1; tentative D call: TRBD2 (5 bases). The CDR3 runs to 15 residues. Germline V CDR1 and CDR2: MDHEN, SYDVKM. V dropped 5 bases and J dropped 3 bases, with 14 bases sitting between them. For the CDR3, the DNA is TGTGCCAGCAGTCAAAGCGGACTCCACTACAATGAGCAGTTCTTC. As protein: CASSQSGLHYNEQFF.

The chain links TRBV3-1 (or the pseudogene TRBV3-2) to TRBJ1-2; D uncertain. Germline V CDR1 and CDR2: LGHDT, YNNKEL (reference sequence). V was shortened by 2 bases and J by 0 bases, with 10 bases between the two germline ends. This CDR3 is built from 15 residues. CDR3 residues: CASSQIDRPNYGYTF. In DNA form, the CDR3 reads TGTGCCAGCAGCCAAATCGACCGACCTAACTATGGCTACACCTTC.

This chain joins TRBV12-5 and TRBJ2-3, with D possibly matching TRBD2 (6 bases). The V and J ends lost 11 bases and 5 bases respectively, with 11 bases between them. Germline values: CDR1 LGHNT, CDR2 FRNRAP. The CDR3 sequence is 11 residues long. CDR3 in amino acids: CAGGAGDTQYF. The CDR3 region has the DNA TGTGCTGGGGGAGCGGGAGATACGCAGTATTTT. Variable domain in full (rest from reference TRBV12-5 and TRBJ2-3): DARVTQTPRHKVTEMGQEVTMRCQPILGHNTVFWYRQTMMQGLELLAYFRNRAPLDDSGMPKDRFSAEMPDATLATLKIQPSEPRDSAVYFCAGGAGDTQYFGPGTRLTVL.

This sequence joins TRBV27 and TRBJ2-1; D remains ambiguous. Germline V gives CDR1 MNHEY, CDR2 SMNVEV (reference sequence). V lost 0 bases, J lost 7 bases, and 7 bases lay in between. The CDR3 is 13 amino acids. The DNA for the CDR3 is TGTGCCAGCAGTTTATCCCTCCAGAATGAGCAGTTCTTC. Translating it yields CASSLSLQNEQFF.

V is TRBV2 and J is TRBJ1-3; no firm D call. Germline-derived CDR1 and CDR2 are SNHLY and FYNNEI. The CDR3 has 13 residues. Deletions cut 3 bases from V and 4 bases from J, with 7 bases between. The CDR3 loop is CASSDGQGNTIYF. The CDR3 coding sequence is TGTGCCAGCAGTGATGGGCAGGGAAACACCATATATTTT.

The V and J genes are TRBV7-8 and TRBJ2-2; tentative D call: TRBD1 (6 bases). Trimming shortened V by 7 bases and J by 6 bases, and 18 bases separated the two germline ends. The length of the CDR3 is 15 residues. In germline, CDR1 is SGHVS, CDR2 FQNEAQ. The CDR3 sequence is CASIPGTGSAGELFF. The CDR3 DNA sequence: TGTGCCAGCATCCCAGGAACAGGGTCGGCCGGGGAGCTGTTTTTT.

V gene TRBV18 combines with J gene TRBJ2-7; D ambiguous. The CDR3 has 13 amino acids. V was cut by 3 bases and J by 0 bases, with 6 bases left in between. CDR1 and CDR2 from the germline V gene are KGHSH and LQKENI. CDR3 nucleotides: TGTGCCAGCTCACCTTCGAGCTCCTACGAGCAGTACTTC. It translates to CASSPSSSYEQYF.

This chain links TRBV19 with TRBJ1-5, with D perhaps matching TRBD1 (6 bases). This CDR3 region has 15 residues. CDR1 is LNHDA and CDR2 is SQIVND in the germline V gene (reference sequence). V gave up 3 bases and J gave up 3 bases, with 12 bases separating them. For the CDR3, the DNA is TGTGCCAGTAGTATGGGGGACATCCTCAATCAGCCCCAGCATTTT. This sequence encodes CASSMGDILNQPQHF.

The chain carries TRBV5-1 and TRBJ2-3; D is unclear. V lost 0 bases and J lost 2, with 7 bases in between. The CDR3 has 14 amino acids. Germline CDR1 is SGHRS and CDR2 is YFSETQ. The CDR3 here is CASSLEGITDTQYF. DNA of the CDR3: TGCGCCAGCAGCTTGGAGGGCATCACAGATACGCAGTATTTT.